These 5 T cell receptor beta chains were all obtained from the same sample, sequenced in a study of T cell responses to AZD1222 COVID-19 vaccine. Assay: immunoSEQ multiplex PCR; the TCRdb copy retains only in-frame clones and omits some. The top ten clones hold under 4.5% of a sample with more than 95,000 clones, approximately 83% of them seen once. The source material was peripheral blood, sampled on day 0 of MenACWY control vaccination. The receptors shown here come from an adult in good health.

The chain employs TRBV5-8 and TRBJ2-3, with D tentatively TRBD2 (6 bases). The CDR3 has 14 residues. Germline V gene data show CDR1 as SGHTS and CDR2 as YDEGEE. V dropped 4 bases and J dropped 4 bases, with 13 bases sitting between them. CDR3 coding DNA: TGTGCCAGCAGCCGCCGGGGACTCGCAGATACGCAGTATTTT. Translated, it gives CASSRRGLADTQYF.

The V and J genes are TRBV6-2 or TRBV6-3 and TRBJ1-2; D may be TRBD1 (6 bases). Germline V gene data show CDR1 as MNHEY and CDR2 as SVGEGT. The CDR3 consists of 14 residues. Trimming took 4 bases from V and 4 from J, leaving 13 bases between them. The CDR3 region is CASSSGAVTYGYTF. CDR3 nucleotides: TGTGCCAGCAGTTCAGGGGCGGTTACCTATGGCTACACCTTC.

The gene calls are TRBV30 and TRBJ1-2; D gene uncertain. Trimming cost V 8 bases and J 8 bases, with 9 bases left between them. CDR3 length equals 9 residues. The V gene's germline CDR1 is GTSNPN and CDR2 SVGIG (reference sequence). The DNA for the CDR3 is TGTGCCGCAGAAATGGGCTACACCTTC. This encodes CAAEMGYTF.

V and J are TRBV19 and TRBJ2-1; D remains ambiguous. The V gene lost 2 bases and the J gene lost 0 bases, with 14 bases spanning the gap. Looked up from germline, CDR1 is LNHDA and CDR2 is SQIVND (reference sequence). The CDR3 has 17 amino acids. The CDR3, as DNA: TGTGCCAGTAGTATAAAGGCCTGGCCGAGCTCCTACAATGAGCAGTTCTTC. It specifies CASSIKAWPSSYNEQFF.

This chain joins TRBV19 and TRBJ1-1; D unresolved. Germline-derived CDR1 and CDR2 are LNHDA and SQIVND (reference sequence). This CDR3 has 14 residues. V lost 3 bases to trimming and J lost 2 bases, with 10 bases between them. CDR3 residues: CASSISLGNTEAFF. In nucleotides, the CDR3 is TGTGCCAGTAGTATTTCGCTGGGAAACACTGAAGCTTTCTTT.